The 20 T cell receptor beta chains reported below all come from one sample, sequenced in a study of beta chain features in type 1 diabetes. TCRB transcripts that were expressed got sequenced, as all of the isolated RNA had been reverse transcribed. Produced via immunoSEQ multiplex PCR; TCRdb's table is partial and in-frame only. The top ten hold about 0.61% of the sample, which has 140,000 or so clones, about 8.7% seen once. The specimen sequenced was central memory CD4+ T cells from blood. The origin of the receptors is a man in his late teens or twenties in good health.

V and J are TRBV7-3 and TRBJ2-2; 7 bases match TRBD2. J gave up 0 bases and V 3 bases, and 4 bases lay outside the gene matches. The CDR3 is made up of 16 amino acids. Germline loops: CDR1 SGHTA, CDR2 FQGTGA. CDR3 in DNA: TGTGCCAGCAGCTTTTGGGGGGGACCGAACACCGGGGAGCTGTTTTTT. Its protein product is CASSFWGGPNTGELFF.

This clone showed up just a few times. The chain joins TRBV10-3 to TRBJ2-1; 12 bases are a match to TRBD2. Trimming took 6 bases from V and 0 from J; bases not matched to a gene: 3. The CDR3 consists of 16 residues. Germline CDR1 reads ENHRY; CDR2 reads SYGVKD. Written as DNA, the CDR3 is TGTGCCATCAGGTCTAGCGGGGGGGCCTCCTACAATGAGCAGTTCTTC. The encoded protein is CAIRSSGGASYNEQFF.

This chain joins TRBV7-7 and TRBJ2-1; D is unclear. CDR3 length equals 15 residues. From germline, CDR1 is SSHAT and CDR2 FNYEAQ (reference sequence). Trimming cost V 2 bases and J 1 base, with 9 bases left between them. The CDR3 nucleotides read TGTGCCAGCAGCTTATCCCCACAGTCCTACAATGAGCAGTTCTTC. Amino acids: CASSLSPQSYNEQFF.

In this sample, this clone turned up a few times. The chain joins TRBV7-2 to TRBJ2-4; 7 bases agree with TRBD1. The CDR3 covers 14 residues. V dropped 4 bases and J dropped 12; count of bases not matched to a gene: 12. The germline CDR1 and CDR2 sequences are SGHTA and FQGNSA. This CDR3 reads CASSYNGQASAQYF. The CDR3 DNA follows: TGTGCCAGCAGCTACAATGGACAGGCTTCCGCTCAGTACTTC.

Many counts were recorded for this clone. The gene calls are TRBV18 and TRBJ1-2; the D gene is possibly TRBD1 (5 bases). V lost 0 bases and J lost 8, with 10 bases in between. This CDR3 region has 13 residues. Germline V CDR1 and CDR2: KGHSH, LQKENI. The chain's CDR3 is CASSPPGEEGYTF. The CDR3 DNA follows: TGTGCCAGCTCACCACCGGGGGAGGAGGGCTACACCTTC.

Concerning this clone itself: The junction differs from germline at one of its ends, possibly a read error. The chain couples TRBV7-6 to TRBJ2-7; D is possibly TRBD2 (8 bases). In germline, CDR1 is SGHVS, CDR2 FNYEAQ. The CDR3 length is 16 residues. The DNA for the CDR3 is TGTACCAGCAGCTTAGTTAGCGGGACAGTCTCCTACGAGCAGTACTTC. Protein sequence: CTSSLVSGTVSYEQYF.

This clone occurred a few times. The CDR3 region has the DNA TGTGCCAGCAGTCTGGCTAGCGGGGTCTACGAGCAGTACTTC. Its translation: CASSLASGVYEQYF. V is TRBV2 and J is TRBJ2-7; 9 nucleotides line up with TRBD2. Germline lookup yields CDR1 SNHLY and CDR2 FYNNEI. Losses at the gene ends were 5 bases for V and 3 bases for J; bases not matched to a gene: 5. The CDR3 runs to 14 residues.

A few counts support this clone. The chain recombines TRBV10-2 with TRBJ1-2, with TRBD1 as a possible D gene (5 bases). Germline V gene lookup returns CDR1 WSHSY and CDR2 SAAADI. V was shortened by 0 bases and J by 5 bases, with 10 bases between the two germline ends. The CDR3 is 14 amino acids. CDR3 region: CASSESPGFYGYTF. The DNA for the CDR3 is TGCGCCAGCAGTGAGTCCCCAGGGTTTTATGGCTACACCTTC.

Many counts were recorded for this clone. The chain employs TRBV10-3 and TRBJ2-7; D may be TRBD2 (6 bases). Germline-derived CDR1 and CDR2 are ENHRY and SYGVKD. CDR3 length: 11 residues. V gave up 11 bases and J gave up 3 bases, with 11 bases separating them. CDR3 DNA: TGTGCCGCGACTAGTAACTACGAGCAGTACTTC. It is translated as CAATSNYEQYF.

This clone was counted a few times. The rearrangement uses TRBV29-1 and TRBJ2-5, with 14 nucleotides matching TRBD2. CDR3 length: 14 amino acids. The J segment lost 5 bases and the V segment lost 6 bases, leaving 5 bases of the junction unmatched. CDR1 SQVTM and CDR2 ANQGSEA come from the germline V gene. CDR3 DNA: TGCAGCGTAGGACTAGCGGGGGGAAGGGAGACCCAGTACTTC. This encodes CSVGLAGGRETQYF. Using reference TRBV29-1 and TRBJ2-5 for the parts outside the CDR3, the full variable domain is SAVISQKPSRDICQRGTSLTIQCQVDSQVTMMFWYRQQPGQSLTLIATANQGSEATYESGFVIDKFPISRPNLTFSTLTVSNMSPEDSSIYLCSVGLAGGRETQYFGPGTRLLVL.

CDR3 nucleotides: TGTGCCAGCGGCCTAGGGACAGCTAATCAGCCCCAGCATTTT. Translated, it gives CASGLGTANQPQHF. The rearrangement uses TRBV5-6 and TRBJ1-5; 7 positions match TRBD1. V was pared by 7 bases and J by 4 bases, with 8 bases of the junction left unmatched. Per the germline V gene, CDR1 is SGHDT and CDR2 is YYEEEE. This CDR3 is built from 14 residues.

DNA of the CDR3: TGTGCCATCAGTGAGTCGAGGGGACTAGCGATCACAGATACGCAGTATTTT. Protein sequence: CAISESRGLAITDTQYF. The rearrangement uses TRBV10-3 and TRBJ2-3, with 10 nucleotides matching TRBD2. Germline assignment: CDR1 ENHRY and CDR2 SYGVKD. The trim removed 0 bases at V and 2 bases at J, leaving 5 bases unmatched. The CDR3 totals 17 residues.

CDR3 sequence (DNA): TGTGCCACCAGCAGAGATCGGGGGGGGCTTGGTACCCAGTACTTC. This translates into CATSRDRGGLGTQYF. The gene calls are TRBV15 and TRBJ2-5; 8 bases match TRBD2. Trimming at V came to 0 bases and at J to 8 bases, leaving 8 bases not matched to a gene. Germline V gene sequence: CDR1 LNHNV, CDR2 YYDKDF (reference sequence). This CDR3 has 15 amino acids.

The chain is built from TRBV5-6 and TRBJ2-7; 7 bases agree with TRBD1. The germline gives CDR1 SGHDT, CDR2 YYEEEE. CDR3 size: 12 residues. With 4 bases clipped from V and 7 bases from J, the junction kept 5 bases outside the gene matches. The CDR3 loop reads CASSLQGPEQYF. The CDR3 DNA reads TGTGCCAGCAGCCTACAGGGGCCTGAGCAGTACTTC.

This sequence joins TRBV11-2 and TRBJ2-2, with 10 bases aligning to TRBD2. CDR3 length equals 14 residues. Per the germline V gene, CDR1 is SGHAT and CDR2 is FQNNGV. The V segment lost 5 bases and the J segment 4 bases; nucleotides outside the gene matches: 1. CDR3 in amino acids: CASSRTSGTGELFF. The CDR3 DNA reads TGTGCCAGCAGCCGGACTAGCGGCACCGGGGAGCTGTTTTTT.

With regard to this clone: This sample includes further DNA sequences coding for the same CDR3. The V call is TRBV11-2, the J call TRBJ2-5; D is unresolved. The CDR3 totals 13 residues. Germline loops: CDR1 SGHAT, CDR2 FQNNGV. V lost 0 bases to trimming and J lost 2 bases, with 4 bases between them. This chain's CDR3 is CASSLERQETQYF. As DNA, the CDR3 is TGTGCCAGCAGCTTAGAGAGACAAGAGACCCAGTACTTC.

The CDR3 loop reads CAISESGTGPYEQYF. In nucleotides, the CDR3 is TGTGCCATCAGTGAGTCCGGGACAGGGCCCTACGAGCAGTACTTC. The V call is TRBV10-3, the J call TRBJ2-7, with 9 bases that match TRBD1. Germline lookup yields CDR1 ENHRY and CDR2 SYGVKD. The junction had 2 bases not matched to a gene; V was cut back by 0 bases and J by 2 bases. This CDR3 has 15 residues.

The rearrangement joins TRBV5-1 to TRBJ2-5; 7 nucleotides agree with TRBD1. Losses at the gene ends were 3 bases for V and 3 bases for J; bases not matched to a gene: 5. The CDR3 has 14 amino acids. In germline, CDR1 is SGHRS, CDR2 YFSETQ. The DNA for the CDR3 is TGCGCCAGCAGCTATGGGACAGCTGAAGAGACCCAGTACTTC. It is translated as CASSYGTAEETQYF.

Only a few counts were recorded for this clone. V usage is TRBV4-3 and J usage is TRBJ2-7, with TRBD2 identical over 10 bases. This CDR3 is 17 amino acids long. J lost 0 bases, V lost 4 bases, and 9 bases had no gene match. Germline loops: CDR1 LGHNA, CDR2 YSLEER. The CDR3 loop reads CASSLPGLAPGSYEQYF. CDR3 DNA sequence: TGCGCCAGCAGCCTACCGGGACTAGCGCCTGGCTCCTACGAGCAGTACTTC.

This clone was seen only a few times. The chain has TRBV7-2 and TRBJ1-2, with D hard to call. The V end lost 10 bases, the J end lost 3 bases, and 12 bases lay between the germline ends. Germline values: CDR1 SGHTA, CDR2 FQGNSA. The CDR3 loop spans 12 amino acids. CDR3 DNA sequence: TGTGCCATCCCGAGCGCCCACTATGGCTACACCTTC. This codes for CAIPSAHYGYTF.